The 5 T cell receptor beta chains below come from one sample, sequenced in a study of T cells in localized non-small cell lung cancer. Assay used: immunoSEQ multiplex PCR; TCRdb lists only in-frame clones, some missing. The data show 35,000 to 40,000 clones, over 70% seen once. The input for sequencing was peripheral blood, taken before any cancer treatment. Receptor source: an older male donor with stage III squamous cell lung carcinoma.

The chain uses TRBV14 and TRBJ1-1; no clear D. V was cut by 3 bases and J by 9 bases, with 11 bases left in between. The germline V gene encodes CDR1 SGHDN and CDR2 FVKESK. The CDR3 consists of 12 residues. CDR3 region: CASSQVTGKAFF. In DNA form, the CDR3 reads TGTGCCAGCAGCCAGGTCACGGGAAAAGCTTTCTTT.

The CDR3 loop is CASTGSRQETQYF. DNA of the CDR3: TGTGCCAGCACAGGGTCCCGACAAGAGACCCAGTACTTC. This chain joins TRBV2 and TRBJ2-5; the D gene is possibly TRBD1 (5 bases). Germline CDR1 is SNHLY and CDR2 is FYNNEI. The CDR3 extends over 13 amino acids. V was shortened by 7 bases and J by 2 bases, with 11 bases between the two germline ends.

In DNA form, the CDR3 reads TGCAGCGTTGAAGATAGTACCAGCGGTCCAGATACGCAGTATTTT. This translates into CSVEDSTSGPDTQYF. The chain is built from TRBV29-1 and TRBJ2-3; D is perhaps TRBD2 (5 bases). V lost 0 bases and J 4 bases, leaving 14 bases between the germline ends. The CDR3 totals 15 residues. Germline CDR1 is SQVTM and CDR2 is ANQGSEA.

The chain combines TRBV18 with TRBJ2-1, with D possibly called TRBD1 or TRBD2 (5 bases each). With 2 bases removed from V and 2 bases from J, the gap between germline ends came to 10 bases. This CDR3 is 15 amino acids long. Germline loops: CDR1 KGHSH, CDR2 LQKENI. The CDR3 reads CASSPMGVPYNEQFF. CDR3 DNA: TGTGCCAGCTCACCAATGGGGGTTCCCTACAATGAGCAGTTCTTC. The variable domain in full, with the rest retrieved from reference TRBV18 and TRBJ2-1, is NAGVMQNPRHLVRRRGQEARLRCSPMKGHSHVYWYRQLPEEGLKFMVYLQKENIIDESGMPKERFSAEFPKEGPSILRIQQVVRGDSAAYFCASSPMGVPYNEQFFGPGTRLTVL.

The J gene is TRBJ2-7, the V gene TRBV7-2, with TRBD2 identical over 11 bases. V gave up 8 bases and J gave up 0 bases; unmatched junction bases: 6. The CDR3 consists of 15 residues. Germline CDR1 and CDR2: SGHTA and FQGNSA. CDR3 residues: CASGRTSGSSYEQYF. Here the CDR3 DNA reads TGTGCCAGCGGACGTACTAGCGGGAGCTCCTACGAGCAGTACTTC.